This T cell receptor beta chain was retrieved from a study of control samples from healthy donors and cancer patients. Assay: immunoSEQ multiplex PCR; the TCRdb copy retains only in-frame clones and omits some. The sample has about 130,000 clones; roughly 92% are singletons. Trimming removed 5 bases at V and 7 bases at J, with 17 bases between. The CDR3 has 15 residues. The germline CDR1 and CDR2 sequences are MNHEY and SVGAGI. This clone occurred a few times. Sequenced sample: blood. The chain combines TRBV6-5 with TRBJ1-4; a possible D gene is TRBD1 (5 bases). The sequence came from a man between 18 and 35 years old in good health. The CDR3 is CASSPLGVPGEKLFF. Written as DNA, the CDR3 is TGTGCCAGCAGTCCACTAGGGGTCCCAGGTGAAAAACTGTTTTTT.